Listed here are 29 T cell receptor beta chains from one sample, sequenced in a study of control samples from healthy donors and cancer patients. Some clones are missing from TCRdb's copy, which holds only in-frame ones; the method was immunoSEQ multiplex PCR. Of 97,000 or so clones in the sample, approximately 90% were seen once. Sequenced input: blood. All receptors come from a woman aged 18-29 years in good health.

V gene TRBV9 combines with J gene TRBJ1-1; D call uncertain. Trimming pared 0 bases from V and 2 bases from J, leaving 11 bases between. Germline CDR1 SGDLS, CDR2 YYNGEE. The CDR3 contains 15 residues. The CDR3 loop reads CASSVEGKVNTEAFF. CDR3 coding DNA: TGTGCCAGCAGCGTAGAGGGCAAGGTCAACACTGAAGCTTTCTTT.

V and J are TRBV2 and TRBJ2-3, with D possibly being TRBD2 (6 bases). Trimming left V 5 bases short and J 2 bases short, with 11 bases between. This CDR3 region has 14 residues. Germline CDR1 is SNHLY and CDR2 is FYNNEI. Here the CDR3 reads CASSSERATDTQYF. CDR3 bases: TGTGCCAGCAGTTCGGAGCGGGCCACAGATACGCAGTATTTT.

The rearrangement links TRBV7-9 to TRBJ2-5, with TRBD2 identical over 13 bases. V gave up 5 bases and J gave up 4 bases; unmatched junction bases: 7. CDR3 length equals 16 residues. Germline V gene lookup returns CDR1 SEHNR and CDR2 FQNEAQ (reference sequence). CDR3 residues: CASSTTSGGPGETQYF. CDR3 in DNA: TGTGCCAGCAGCACGACTAGCGGGGGGCCGGGAGAGACCCAGTACTTC.

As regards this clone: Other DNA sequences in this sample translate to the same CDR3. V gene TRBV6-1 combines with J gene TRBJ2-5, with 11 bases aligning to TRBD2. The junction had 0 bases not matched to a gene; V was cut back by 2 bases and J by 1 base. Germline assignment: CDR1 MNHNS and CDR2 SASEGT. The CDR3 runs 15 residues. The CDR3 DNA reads TGTGCCAGCAGTGAACTAGCGGGGGGCCAAGAGACCCAGTACTTC. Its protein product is CASSELAGGQETQYF.

CDR3: CASSGGQGAGNTIYF. DNA for the CDR3: TGTGCCAGCAGTGGGGGGCAAGGGGCTGGAAACACCATATATTTT. This chain joins TRBV28 and TRBJ1-3, with D possibly being TRBD1 (6 bases). The germline CDR1 and CDR2 sequences are MDHEN and SYDVKM. V lost 5 bases and J 2 bases, leaving 13 bases between the germline ends. This CDR3 has 15 amino acids.

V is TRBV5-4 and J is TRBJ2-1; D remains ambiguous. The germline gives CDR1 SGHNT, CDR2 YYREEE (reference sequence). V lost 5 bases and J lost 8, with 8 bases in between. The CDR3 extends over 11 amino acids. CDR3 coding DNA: TGTGCCAGCAGGGGCCCAGATGAGCAGTTCTTC. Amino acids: CASRGPDEQFF.

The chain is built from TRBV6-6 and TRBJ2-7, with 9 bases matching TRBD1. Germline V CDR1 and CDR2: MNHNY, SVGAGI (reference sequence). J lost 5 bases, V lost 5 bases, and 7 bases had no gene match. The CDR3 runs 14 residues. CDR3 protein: CASSTGTGTHEQYF. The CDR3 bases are TGTGCCAGCAGTACCGGGACAGGGACCCACGAGCAGTACTTC.

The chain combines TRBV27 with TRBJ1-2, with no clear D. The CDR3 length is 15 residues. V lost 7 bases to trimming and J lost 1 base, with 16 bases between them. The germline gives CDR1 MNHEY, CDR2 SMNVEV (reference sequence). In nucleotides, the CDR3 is TGTGCCAGCACCGCGGGGAGAGCAAGTAACTATGGCTACACCTTC. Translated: CASTAGRASNYGYTF.

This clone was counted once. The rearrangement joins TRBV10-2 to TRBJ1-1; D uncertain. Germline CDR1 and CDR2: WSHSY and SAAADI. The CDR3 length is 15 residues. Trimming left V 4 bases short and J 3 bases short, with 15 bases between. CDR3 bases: TGCGCCAGCAGTGCCGTCAATCGCGGGGACACTGAAGCTTTCTTT. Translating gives CASSAVNRGDTEAFF.

The CDR3 DNA follows: TGTGCCAGTAGGACAGGGGCCCAGCCCCAGCATTTT. Translation gives CASRTGAQPQHF. The V gene is TRBV19, the J gene TRBJ1-5; 8 bases align to TRBD1. The length of the CDR3 is 12 residues. V was clipped by 6 bases and J by 7 bases; unmatched bases: 2. Germline CDR1 LNHDA, CDR2 SQIVND (reference sequence). Based on the CDR3 plus reference TRBV19 and TRBJ1-5, the full variable domain is DGGITQSPKYLFRKEGQNVTLSCEQNLNHDAMYWYRQDPGQGLRLIYYSQIVNDFQKGDIAEGYSVSREKKESFPLTVTSAQKNPTAFYLCASRTGAQPQHFGDGTRLSIL.

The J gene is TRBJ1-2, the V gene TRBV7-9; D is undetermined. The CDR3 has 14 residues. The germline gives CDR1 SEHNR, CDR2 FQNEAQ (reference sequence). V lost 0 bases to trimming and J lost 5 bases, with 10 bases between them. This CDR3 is CASSLAQQRYGYTF. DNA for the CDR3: TGTGCCAGCAGCTTAGCCCAACAGAGGTATGGCTACACCTTC.

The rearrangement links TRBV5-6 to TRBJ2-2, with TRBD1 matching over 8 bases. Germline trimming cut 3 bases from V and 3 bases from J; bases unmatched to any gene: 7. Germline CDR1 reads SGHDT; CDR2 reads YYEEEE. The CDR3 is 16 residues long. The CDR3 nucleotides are TGTGCCAGCAGCTGGGGACAGGAAGACCACACCGGGGAGCTGTTTTTT. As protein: CASSWGQEDHTGELFF.

The CDR3 region is CASARGLHEQFF. The CDR3 DNA reads as TGTGCCAGCGCCCGGGGGTTACATGAGCAGTTCTTC. The chain joins TRBV7-9 to TRBJ2-1, with D maybe TRBD2 (6 bases). Looked up from germline, CDR1 is SEHNR and CDR2 is FQNEAQ (reference sequence). Trimming left V 8 bases short and J 8 bases short, with 13 bases between. This CDR3 spans 12 amino acids.

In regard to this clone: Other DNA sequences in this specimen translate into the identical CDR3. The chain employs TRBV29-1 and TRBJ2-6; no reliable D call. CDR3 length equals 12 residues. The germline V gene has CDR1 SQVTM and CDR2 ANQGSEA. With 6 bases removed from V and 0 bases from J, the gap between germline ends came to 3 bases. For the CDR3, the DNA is TGCAGCGTGGACTCTGGGGCCAACGTCCTGACTTTC. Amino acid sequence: CSVDSGANVLTF.

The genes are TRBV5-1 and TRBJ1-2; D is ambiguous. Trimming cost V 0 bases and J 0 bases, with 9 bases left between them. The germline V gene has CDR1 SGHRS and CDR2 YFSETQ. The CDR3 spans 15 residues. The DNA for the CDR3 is TGCGCCAGCAGCTTGGGTCATAGAGCTAACTATGGCTACACCTTC. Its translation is CASSLGHRANYGYTF.

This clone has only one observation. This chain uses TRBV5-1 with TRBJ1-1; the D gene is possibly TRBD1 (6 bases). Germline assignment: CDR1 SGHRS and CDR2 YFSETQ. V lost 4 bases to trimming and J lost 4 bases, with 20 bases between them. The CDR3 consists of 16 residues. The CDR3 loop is CASSPRDTSWSTEAFF. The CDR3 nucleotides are TGCGCCAGCAGCCCACGGGACACCTCTTGGAGCACTGAAGCTTTCTTT.

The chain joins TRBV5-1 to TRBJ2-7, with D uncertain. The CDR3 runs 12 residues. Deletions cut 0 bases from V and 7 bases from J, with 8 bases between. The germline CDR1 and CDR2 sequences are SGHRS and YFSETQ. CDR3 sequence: CASSLAGEEQYF. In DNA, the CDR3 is TGCGCCAGCAGCTTGGCAGGCGAGGAGCAGTACTTC. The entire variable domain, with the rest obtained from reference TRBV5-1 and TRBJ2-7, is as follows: KAGVTQTPRYLIKTRGQQVTLSCSPISGHRSVSWYQQTPGQGLQFLFEYFSETQRNKGNFPGRFSGRQFSNSRSEMNVSTLELGDSALYLCASSLAGEEQYFGPGTRLTVT.

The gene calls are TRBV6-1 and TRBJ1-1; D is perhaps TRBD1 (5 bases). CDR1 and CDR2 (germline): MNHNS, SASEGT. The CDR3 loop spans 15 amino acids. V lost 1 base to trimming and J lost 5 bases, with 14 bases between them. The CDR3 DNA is TGTGCCAGCAGTGAAGGGGAAGGGGACGGGACTGAAGCTTTCTTT. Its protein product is CASSEGEGDGTEAFF.

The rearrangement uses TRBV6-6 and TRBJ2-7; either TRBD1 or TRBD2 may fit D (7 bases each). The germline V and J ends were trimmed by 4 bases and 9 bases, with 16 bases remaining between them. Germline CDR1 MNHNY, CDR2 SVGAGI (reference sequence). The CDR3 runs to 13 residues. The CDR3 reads CASSFQGGVVQYF. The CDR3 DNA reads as TGTGCCAGCAGTTTTCAGGGGGGGGTGGTGCAGTACTTC.

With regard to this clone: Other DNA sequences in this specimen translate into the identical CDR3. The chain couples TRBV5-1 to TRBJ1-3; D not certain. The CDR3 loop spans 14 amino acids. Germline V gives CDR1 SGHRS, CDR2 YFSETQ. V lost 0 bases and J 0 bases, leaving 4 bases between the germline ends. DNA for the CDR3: TGCGCCAGCAGCTTGGAGGGCTCTGGAAACACCATATATTTT. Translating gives CASSLEGSGNTIYF.

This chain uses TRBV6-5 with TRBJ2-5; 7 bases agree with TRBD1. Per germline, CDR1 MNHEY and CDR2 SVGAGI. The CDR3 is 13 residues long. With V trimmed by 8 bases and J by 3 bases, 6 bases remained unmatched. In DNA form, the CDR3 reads TGTGCCAGCCATGCCGGGACAGAAGAGACCCAGTACTTC. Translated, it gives CASHAGTEETQYF.

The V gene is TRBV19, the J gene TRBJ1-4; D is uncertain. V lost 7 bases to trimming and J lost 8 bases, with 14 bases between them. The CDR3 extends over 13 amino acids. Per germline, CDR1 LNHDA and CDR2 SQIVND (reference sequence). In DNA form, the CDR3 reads TGTGCCAGTACGGACGGCGGGGTCGAAAAACTGTTTTTT. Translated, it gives CASTDGGVEKLFF.

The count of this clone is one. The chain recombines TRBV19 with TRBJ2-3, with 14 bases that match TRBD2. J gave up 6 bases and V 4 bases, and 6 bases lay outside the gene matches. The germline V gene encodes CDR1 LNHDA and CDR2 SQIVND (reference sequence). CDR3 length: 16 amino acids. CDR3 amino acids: CASSTRLAGGMDTQYF. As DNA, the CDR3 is TGTGCCAGTAGTACCCGACTAGCGGGAGGGATGGATACGCAGTATTTT.

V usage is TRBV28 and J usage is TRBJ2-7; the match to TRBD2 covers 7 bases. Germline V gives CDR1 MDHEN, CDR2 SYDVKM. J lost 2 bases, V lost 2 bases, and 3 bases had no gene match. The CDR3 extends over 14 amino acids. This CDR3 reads CASSLGGGAYEQYF. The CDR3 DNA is TGTGCCAGCAGTTTAGGTGGGGGGGCCTACGAGCAGTACTTC.

The CDR3, as DNA: TGTGCCAGCAGCGACGGGGAGATCGACGGCTACACCTTC. It codes for CASSDGEIDGYTF. This chain connects TRBV6-4 to TRBJ1-2; D is unresolved. The CDR3 has 13 amino acids. From germline, CDR1 is MRHNA and CDR2 SNTAGT. With 6 bases removed from V and 8 bases from J, the gap between germline ends came to 16 bases.

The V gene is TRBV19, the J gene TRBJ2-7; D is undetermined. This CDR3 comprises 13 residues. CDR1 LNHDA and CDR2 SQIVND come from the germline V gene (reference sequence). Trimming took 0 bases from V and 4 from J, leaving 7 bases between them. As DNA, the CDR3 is TGTGCCAGTAGTATAGACGGCCCATACGAGCAGTACTTC. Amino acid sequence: CASSIDGPYEQYF.

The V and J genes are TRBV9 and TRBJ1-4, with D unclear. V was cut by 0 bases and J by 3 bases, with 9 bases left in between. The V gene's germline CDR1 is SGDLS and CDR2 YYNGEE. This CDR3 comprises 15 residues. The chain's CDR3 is CASSVAGLANEKLFF. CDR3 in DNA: TGTGCCAGCAGCGTAGCGGGGTTGGCTAATGAAAAACTGTTTTTT.

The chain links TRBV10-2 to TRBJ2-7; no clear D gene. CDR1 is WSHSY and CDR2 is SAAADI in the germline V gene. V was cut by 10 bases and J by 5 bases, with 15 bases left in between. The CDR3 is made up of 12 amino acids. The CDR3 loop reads CATGRALNEQYF. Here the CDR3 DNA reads TGCGCCACCGGAAGGGCCTTAAACGAGCAGTACTTC.

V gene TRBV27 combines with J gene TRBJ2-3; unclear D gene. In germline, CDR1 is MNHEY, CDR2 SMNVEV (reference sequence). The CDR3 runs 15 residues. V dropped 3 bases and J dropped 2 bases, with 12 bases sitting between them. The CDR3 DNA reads TGTGCCAGCAGTTTTGGTCGGAGCGCCACAGATACGCAGTATTTT. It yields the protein CASSFGRSATDTQYF.